Following are 27 T cell receptor beta chains from one sample sequenced in a study of T cell changes during pregnancy in multiple sclerosis. Measured with immunoSEQ multiplex PCR; TCRdb has only the in-frame clones, and not every one. The sample consists of approximately 28,000 clones, 89% of them appearing once. Material: CD8+ T cells from peripheral blood mononuclear cells, obtained in the second trimester of pregnancy. Receptor source: a female donor with multiple sclerosis, enrolled in a pregnancy study.

The genes are TRBV11-2 and TRBJ2-3; 11 bases match TRBD2. The CDR3 is 19 amino acids. The germline V gene has CDR1 SGHAT and CDR2 FQNNGV. Germline trimming cut 5 bases from V and 9 bases from J; bases unmatched to any gene: 22. In DNA form, the CDR3 reads TGTGCCAGCAGCCAGACAGGGGGGGGATATAGCGGGAGGGTCCTAACGCAGTATTTT. Translated: CASSQTGGGYSGRVLTQYF.

This clone was seen more than once but under ten times. The chain couples TRBV2 to TRBJ2-1, with 7 nucleotides matching TRBD1. V trimming: 3 bases; J trimming: 5 bases; junction bases outside the gene matches: 7. The V gene's germline CDR1 is SNHLY and CDR2 FYNNEI. This CDR3 contains 15 residues. CDR3 in DNA: TGTGCCAGCAGTGACTACAGGGGAGTCCACAATGAGCAGTTCTTC. Encoded protein: CASSDYRGVHNEQFF.

This chain uses TRBV19 with TRBJ1-5; 7 bases fit TRBD1. Germline CDR1 and CDR2: LNHDA and SQIVND (reference sequence). The CDR3 loop spans 16 amino acids. The ends lost 4 bases at V and 3 bases at J; junction bases unmatched: 9. CDR3 region: CASSTLPGQLNQPQHF. CDR3 DNA sequence: TGTGCCAGTAGTACCCTACCGGGACAGCTCAATCAGCCCCAGCATTTT.

The V call is TRBV28, the J call TRBJ2-5; a weak D match, TRBD1 (6 bases). The V gene's germline CDR1 is MDHEN and CDR2 SYDVKM. The germline V and J ends were trimmed by 6 bases and 1 base, with 9 bases remaining between them. The CDR3 is 13 amino acids. In DNA form, the CDR3 reads TGTGCCAGCAGCCCGGACAGCCAAGAGACCCAGTACTTC. This translates into CASSPDSQETQYF.

This sequence joins TRBV6-1 and TRBJ1-1, with a weak D call TRBD1 (5 bases). Trimming took off 3 bases at V and 1 base at J, with 9 bases between the two ends. The V gene's germline CDR1 is MNHNS and CDR2 SASEGT. This CDR3 is built from 14 residues. The CDR3 region is CASSDGRENTEAFF. DNA of the CDR3: TGTGCCAGCAGTGACGGCAGGGAGAACACTGAAGCTTTCTTT.

This clone is labeled as medium-sized (0.01 to 0.1%). The gene calls are TRBV6-4 and TRBJ2-1; 9 bases line up with TRBD2. Per the germline V gene, CDR1 is MRHNA and CDR2 is SNTAGT. The CDR3 extends over 15 amino acids. After removal of 4 bases from V and 8 bases from J, the junction contained 9 bases not matched to a gene. The CDR3 region is CASSVGTSSSDEQFF. The CDR3 coding sequence is TGTGCCAGCAGTGTAGGGACTAGCAGCTCCGATGAGCAGTTCTTC.

This chain uses TRBV28 with TRBJ2-1; 7 positions agree with TRBD1. Germline CDR1 is MDHEN and CDR2 is SYDVKM. The CDR3 runs to 15 residues. V was pared by 3 bases and J by 8 bases, with 10 bases of the junction left unmatched. The CDR3 protein is CASSFFQGDKDEQFF. The CDR3 DNA is TGTGCCAGCAGTTTTTTTCAGGGGGATAAGGATGAGCAGTTCTTC.

J is TRBJ2-3 and V is TRBV28, with 10 bases lining up with TRBD1. This CDR3 spans 16 amino acids. J lost 2 bases, V lost 0 bases, and 2 bases had no gene match. Per germline, CDR1 MDHEN and CDR2 SYDVKM. The CDR3 bases are TGTGCCAGCAGTTTATGGACAGGGGGCATCACAGATACGCAGTATTTT. The encoded protein is CASSLWTGGITDTQYF.

This clone has a handful of counts. The rearrangement links TRBV28 to TRBJ1-1; 7 positions agree with TRBD1. V gave up 5 bases and J gave up 0 bases; unmatched junction bases: 9. The germline gives CDR1 MDHEN, CDR2 SYDVKM. The CDR3 extends over 16 amino acids. The CDR3 sequence: CASSPDRARMNTEAFF. The DNA for the CDR3 is TGTGCCAGCAGTCCCGACAGGGCCCGAATGAACACTGAAGCTTTCTTT.

The chain links TRBV6-5 to TRBJ2-6; possibly TRBD2 for D (6 bases). The CDR3 has 15 amino acids. The ends were cut back, 3 bases at V and 3 bases at J, with 9 bases in the middle. Germline V gene data show CDR1 as MNHEY and CDR2 as SVGAGI. CDR3 DNA: TGTGCCAGCAGTTATTCGGGGGATGGGGCCAACGTCCTGACTTTC. It translates to CASSYSGDGANVLTF.

This rearrangement joins TRBV19 to TRBJ1-5; D gene ambiguous. The CDR3 totals 13 residues. Trimming left V 6 bases short and J 4 bases short, with 10 bases between. CDR1 is LNHDA, CDR2 SQIVND, per germline (reference sequence). CDR3 amino acids: CASSSRLNQPQHF. The CDR3 DNA is TGTGCCAGTAGCTCTAGGTTAAATCAGCCCCAGCATTTT. Using reference TRBV19 and TRBJ1-5 for the parts outside the CDR3, the full variable domain is DGGITQSPKYLFRKEGQNVTLSCEQNLNHDAMYWYRQDPGQGLRLIYYSQIVNDFQKGDIAEGYSVSREKKESFPLTVTSAQKNPTAFYLCASSSRLNQPQHFGDGTRLSIL.

The rearrangement joins TRBV19 to TRBJ1-1; D is ambiguous. The V end lost 5 bases, the J end lost 6 bases, and 7 bases lay between the germline ends. Germline assignment: CDR1 LNHDA and CDR2 SQIVND (reference sequence). The CDR3 has 11 amino acids. CDR3 coding DNA: TGTGCCAGTAGTGGGCCACCTGAAGCTTTCTTT. Protein product: CASSGPPEAFF.

The chain is built from TRBV2 and TRBJ1-1, with a tentative D call TRBD1 (5 bases). Germline CDR1 reads SNHLY; CDR2 reads FYNNEI. Trimming stripped 4 bases from V and 6 bases from J, with 12 bases between. The CDR3 has 13 residues. The CDR3 coding sequence is TGTGCCAGCAGTGCCGTGACAGTATCTGAAGCTTTCTTT. Encoded protein: CASSAVTVSEAFF.

V gene TRBV6-6 combines with J gene TRBJ1-1; D might be TRBD1 (6 bases). Trimming pared 4 bases from V and 4 bases from J, leaving 10 bases between. The CDR3 contains 13 residues. From germline, CDR1 is MNHNY and CDR2 SVGAGI (reference sequence). For the CDR3, the DNA is TGTGCCAGCAGTTGGACAGAAAGCACTGAAGCTTTCTTT. Translated, it gives CASSWTESTEAFF.

The CDR3 region has the DNA TGTGCCAGCAGCCAAACGAGAGATAGCAATCAGCCCCAGCATTTT. Translation gives CASSQTRDSNQPQHF. J is TRBJ1-5 and V is TRBV4-2; no definite D call. The V end lost 2 bases, the J end lost 0 bases, and 8 bases lay between the germline ends. The germline V gene encodes CDR1 LGHNA and CDR2 YNFKEQ. The length of the CDR3 is 15 residues.

The chain combines TRBV5-4 with TRBJ1-4; TRBD1 agrees at 10 bases. Unmatched junction bases numbered 7, after V lost 4 bases and J lost 7 bases. Germline values: CDR1 SGHNT, CDR2 YYREEE (reference sequence). The CDR3 is 15 amino acids. The CDR3 bases are TGTGCCAGCAGCCCATCGGGGACAGGGGTTGAAAAACTGTTTTTT. The encoded protein is CASSPSGTGVEKLFF.

The chain employs TRBV7-9 and TRBJ2-5; 8 bases map to TRBD2. With 2 bases clipped from V and 2 bases from J, the junction kept 16 bases outside the gene matches. The CDR3 totals 19 residues. From germline, CDR1 is SEHNR and CDR2 FQNEAQ (reference sequence). Here the CDR3 reads CASSLPPAAGGLSQETQYF. For the CDR3, the DNA is TGTGCCAGCAGCTTACCCCCCGCGGCGGGAGGTCTCAGTCAAGAGACCCAGTACTTC.

This chain uses TRBV2 with TRBJ2-1; 10 bases are shared with TRBD2. The CDR3 loop spans 15 amino acids. V was pared by 5 bases and J by 8 bases, with 9 bases of the junction left unmatched. The V gene's germline CDR1 is SNHLY and CDR2 FYNNEI. In DNA form, the CDR3 reads TGTGCCAGCAGTTTGGAGCGGGAGGGCCGGGATGAGCAGTTCTTC. This translates into CASSLEREGRDEQFF.

The chain has TRBV2 and TRBJ1-1, with 8 positions matching TRBD1. The CDR3 is 15 amino acids. Trimming took 5 bases from V and 4 from J; bases not matched to a gene: 9. CDR1 is SNHLY and CDR2 is FYNNEI in the germline V gene. The CDR3 loop reads CASSTTGQGVTEAFF. In DNA, the CDR3 is TGTGCCAGCAGTACAACCGGACAGGGAGTCACTGAAGCTTTCTTT. The entire variable domain, with the rest obtained from reference TRBV2 and TRBJ1-1, is as follows: EPEVTQTPSHQVTQMGQEVILRCVPISNHLYFYWYRQILGQKVEFLVSFYNNEISEKSEIFDDQFSVERPDGSNFTLKIRSTKLEDSAMYFCASSTTGQGVTEAFFGQGTRLTVV.

The J gene is TRBJ1-4, the V gene TRBV2; a weak D match, TRBD1 (6 bases). The V gene lost 1 base and the J gene lost 4 bases, with 13 bases spanning the gap. Per germline, CDR1 SNHLY and CDR2 FYNNEI. The CDR3 consists of 16 residues. CDR3 sequence reads: CASSEGQGGVNEKLFF. CDR3 nucleotides: TGTGCCAGCAGTGAAGGGCAAGGGGGAGTTAATGAAAAACTGTTTTTT.

The V and J genes are TRBV27 and TRBJ2-2; TRBD2 matches at 9 bases. Trimming took 2 bases from V and 0 from J; bases not matched to a gene: 13. The CDR3 is 20 amino acids. Germline V gene lookup returns CDR1 MNHEY and CDR2 SMNVEV (reference sequence). The CDR3 region is CASSLHPAGGHTANTGELFF. The CDR3 region has the DNA TGTGCCAGCAGTTTACATCCAGCGGGAGGCCACACCGCGAACACCGGGGAGCTGTTTTTT.

This clone was observed a single time. The junction departs from the called germline gene at one end, perhaps through a read error. V gene TRBV7-2 combines with J gene TRBJ1-2; 7 bases match TRBD1. The CDR3 has 18 residues. Per germline, CDR1 SGHTA and CDR2 FQGNSA. The CDR3 nucleotides read TGTGCCAGCAGCCTAGCCCCGGGACAGCATTCAATTTTCTATGGCTACACCTTC. As protein: CASSLAPGQHSIFYGYTF.

The gene calls are TRBV7-9 and TRBJ1-1; D is ambiguous. Trimming removed 7 bases at V and 5 bases at J, with 17 bases between. The CDR3 contains 14 residues. CDR1 is SEHNR and CDR2 is FQNEAQ in the germline V gene (reference sequence). The DNA for the CDR3 is TGTGCCAGCACGGATAGGGCGTCGGGGACTGAAGCTTTCTTT. Protein product: CASTDRASGTEAFF.

The V call is TRBV25-1, the J call TRBJ1-5; 8 positions match TRBD1. Germline loops: CDR1 MGHDK, CDR2 SYGVNS. The V segment lost 11 bases and the J segment 0 bases; nucleotides outside the gene matches: 15. The CDR3 consists of 17 residues. The CDR3 protein is CACRPGQDFTSNQPQHF. The CDR3 DNA is TGTGCCTGTCGCCCGGGACAGGACTTTACTAGCAATCAGCCCCAGCATTTT.

This clone has only a few counts. This sample includes further DNA sequences coding for the same CDR3. This chain connects TRBV15 to TRBJ2-6; D is unclear. The V gene lost 0 bases and the J gene lost 4 bases, with 10 bases spanning the gap. This CDR3 is built from 16 residues. CDR1 is LNHNV, CDR2 YYDKDF, per germline (reference sequence). The CDR3 here is CATSRDRGSGANVLTF. Written as DNA, the CDR3 is TGTGCCACCAGCAGAGATCGCGGTTCCGGGGCCAACGTCCTGACTTTC.

The chain is built from TRBV27 and TRBJ2-1; 10 nucleotides agree with TRBD2. Per the germline V gene, CDR1 is MNHEY and CDR2 is SMNVEV (reference sequence). The CDR3 covers 13 residues. Losses at the gene ends were 6 bases for V and 8 bases for J; bases not matched to a gene: 4. CDR3 bases: TGTGCCAGCAGCTCTAGCGGGAGCCATGAGCAGTTCTTC. Its translation: CASSSSGSHEQFF.

The V call is TRBV27, the J call TRBJ2-3; TRBD2 agrees at 7 bases. V shed 3 bases and J 0 bases; nucleotides not matched to a gene: 6. The CDR3 spans 16 residues. Germline lookup yields CDR1 MNHEY and CDR2 SMNVEV (reference sequence). This CDR3 is CASSFRLADSTDTQYF. CDR3 bases: TGTGCCAGCAGTTTTCGGCTAGCGGATAGCACAGATACGCAGTATTTT.